This TCR beta chain is from a study of prognosis after radiotherapy for stage I lung cancer. In the study overall: Radiotherapy took the form of SBRT (3 to 5 fractions) with a biologically effective dose of at least 100 Gy.

This clonotype was seen many times. The TCR beta CDR3 region was amplified from genomic DNA, with two rounds of multiplex PCR being used for the amplification. Primers specific to each TRBV and TRBJ gene drove first-round PCR. MiXCR, applied by TCRdb to the multiplex PCR reads, yields one record per CDR3 protein. The sample holds approximately 26,000 distinct CDR3 sequences, around 40% seen once. This CDR3 region has 14 residues. Per germline, CDR1 SNHLY and CDR2 FYNNEI. Trimming left V 3 bases short and J 4 bases short, with 9 bases between. The starting material was PBMCs, obtained before or after stereotactic body radiation therapy (not recorded which). This sequence was found in a donor over 45 with non-small cell lung cancer. The chain joins TRBV2 to TRBJ2-2, with D possibly matching TRBD2 (5 bases). The CDR3 DNA reads as TGTGCCAGCAGTGAGACGGGATTCACCGGGGAGCTGTTTTTT. It is translated as CASSETGFTGELFF.